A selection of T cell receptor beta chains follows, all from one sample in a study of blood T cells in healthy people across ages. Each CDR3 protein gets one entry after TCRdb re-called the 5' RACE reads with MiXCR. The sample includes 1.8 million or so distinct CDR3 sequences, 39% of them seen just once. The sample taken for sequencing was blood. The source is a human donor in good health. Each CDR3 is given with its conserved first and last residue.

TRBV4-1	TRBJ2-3	CASRLAGAPTDTQYF
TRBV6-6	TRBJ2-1	CASSPAAGEQFF
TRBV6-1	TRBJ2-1	CASMLGGAKNEQFF
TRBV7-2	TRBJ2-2	CASSFDGGARTGELFF
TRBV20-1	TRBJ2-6	CSARRGILHGANVLTF
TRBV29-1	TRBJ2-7	CSVGTGGYYEQYF
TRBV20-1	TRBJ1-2	CSADKDIRSGTF
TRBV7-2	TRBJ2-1	CASSLESGGRQFF
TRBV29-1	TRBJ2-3	CSVEYSPGTDTQYF
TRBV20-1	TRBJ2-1	CSADGGNAYNEQFF
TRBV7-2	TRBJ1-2	CASSSPFQGAFGYTF
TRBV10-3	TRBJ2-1	CAAGRFLGEQFF
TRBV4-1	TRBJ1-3	CASSQVRSGNTIYF
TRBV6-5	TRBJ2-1	CASSWGLGNEQFF
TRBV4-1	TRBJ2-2	CASSQEDRAYTGELFF
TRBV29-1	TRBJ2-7	CSVEAGTGGREQYF
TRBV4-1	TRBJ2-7	CASSQEGLTYEQYF
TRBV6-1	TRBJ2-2	CASSVGSPGELFF
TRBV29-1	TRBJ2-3	CSSSEGTTDTQYF
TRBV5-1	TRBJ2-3	CASSFGGQRQTDTQYF
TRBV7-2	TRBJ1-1	CASSLSGVVNTEAFF
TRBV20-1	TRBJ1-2	CSARKSQGGGYTF
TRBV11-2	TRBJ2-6	CASSLGQISGANVRTF
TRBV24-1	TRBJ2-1	CATSDSTYNEQFF
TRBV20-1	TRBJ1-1	CSARDMNTEAFF
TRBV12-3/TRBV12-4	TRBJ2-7	CASSSPVREQYF
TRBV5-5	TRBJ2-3	CASNPQTLVTDTQYF
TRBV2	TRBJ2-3	CASRIILPGQGSDTQYF
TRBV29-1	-	CGVEEGRDSYEQYF
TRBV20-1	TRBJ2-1	CSASAVWEGSYNEQFF
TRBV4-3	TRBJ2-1	CASSRTGILSNEQFF
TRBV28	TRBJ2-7	CASSPKTSFGLYEQYF
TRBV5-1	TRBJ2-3	CASSFGWTERSTDTQYF
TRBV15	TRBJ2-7	CATSRDRGNYEQYF
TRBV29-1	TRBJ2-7	CSVDQADSSYEQYF
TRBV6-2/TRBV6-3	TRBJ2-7	CASSYVGGSYEQYF
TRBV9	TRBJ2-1	CASREKRTSYNEQFF
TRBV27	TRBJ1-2	CASRGSGGTKGYTF
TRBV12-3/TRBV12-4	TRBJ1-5	CASSGGTGVRNQPQHF
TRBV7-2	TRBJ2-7	CASSPGTTRYEQYF
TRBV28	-	CASSLAGGHQTQYF
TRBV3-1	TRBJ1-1	CASSPTGQGTEAFF